This is a list of T cell receptor beta chains from one sample in a study of blood T cell repertoires in COVID-19. TCRdb's copy holds only in-frame clones and misses some; the assay was immunoSEQ multiplex PCR. The repertoire holds 200,000 to 250,000 clones, with approximately 89% as singletons. The sample comprised peripheral blood. The receptors were gathered from an older woman who had recovered from COVID-19. CDR3s include the opening cysteine and the closing phenylalanine or tryptophan.

cdr3_length	v_call	j_call	cdr3_aa
13	TRBV6-5	TRBJ2-3	CASSYSPERAQYF
13	TRBV7-3	TRBJ2-7	CASSSLTGTEQYF
16	TRBV6-1	TRBJ1-1	CASSDRQGRVNTEAFF
16	TRBV7-2	TRBJ2-5	CASSPGTSGVEQTQYF
16	TRBV18	TRBJ2-7	CASSPQGAGATYEQYF
13	TRBV29-1	TRBJ1-2	CSVGSGPNYGYTF
11	TRBV6-5	TRBJ2-7	CASSSIGEQYF
13	TRBV9	TRBJ1-3	CASAGGTGNTIYF
14	TRBV6-5	TRBJ1-5	CASGLGQGNQPQHF
18	TRBV3-1/TRBV3-2	TRBJ2-5	CASSQDGLAGGYQETQYF
16	TRBV19	TRBJ1-2	CASAPGQGAAGGGYTF
13	TRBV10-3	TRBJ2-2	CAIGGGLTGELFF
14	TRBV5-8	TRBJ2-2	CASSLAANTGELFF
14	TRBV3-1/TRBV3-2	TRBJ2-3	CASRRGGATDTQYF
12	TRBV7-8	TRBJ1-2	CASSLASRGYTF
15	TRBV5-4	TRBJ2-1	CASSSAGGPEDEQFF
12	TRBV3-1/TRBV3-2	TRBJ2-7	CASSQPQGVRYF
16	TRBV4-1	TRBJ2-2	CASRHFDRVDTGELFF
15	TRBV5-6	TRBJ1-6	CASSLVSASSSPLHF
16	TRBV28	TRBJ2-3	CASGGGGQGGTDTQYF
14	TRBV19	TRBJ2-7	CASSTQQGAYEQYF
15	TRBV3-1/TRBV3-2	TRBJ1-1	CASSPGTGLNTEAFF
17	TRBV15	TRBJ1-1	CATSRDRDRGPGSEAFF